What follows is one T cell receptor beta chain and its context. Its antigen is undetermined. Primers for the PCR totalled 60 Vbeta and 13 Jbeta. Profiling relied on immunoSEQ multiplex PCR, and the TCRdb table lists in-frame clones only, not all of them. The sample lists roughly 130,000 clones, approximately 80% occurring once. This specimen comes from a study of cytomegalovirus exposure and HLA in healthy donors. Study-wide results and limits: A missense variant in DCLRE1C was later tied to TCR beta V- and J-gene trimming.

At collection, donors were nominally healthy, but unrecorded immune exposures were probable. The sequenced sample was PBMCs. The receptor was derived from a man aged 35-49 years in good health and CMV-seronegative.

CDR3 region: CAISESAQSYEQYF. CDR3 coding DNA: TGTGCCATCAGTGAGTCGGCACAAAGCTACGAGCAGTACTTC. The J gene is TRBJ2-7, the V gene TRBV10-3; no firm D call. The CDR3 has 14 amino acids. Trimming left V 0 bases short and J 3 bases short, with 9 bases between. Germline V gene sequence: CDR1 ENHRY, CDR2 SYGVKD.